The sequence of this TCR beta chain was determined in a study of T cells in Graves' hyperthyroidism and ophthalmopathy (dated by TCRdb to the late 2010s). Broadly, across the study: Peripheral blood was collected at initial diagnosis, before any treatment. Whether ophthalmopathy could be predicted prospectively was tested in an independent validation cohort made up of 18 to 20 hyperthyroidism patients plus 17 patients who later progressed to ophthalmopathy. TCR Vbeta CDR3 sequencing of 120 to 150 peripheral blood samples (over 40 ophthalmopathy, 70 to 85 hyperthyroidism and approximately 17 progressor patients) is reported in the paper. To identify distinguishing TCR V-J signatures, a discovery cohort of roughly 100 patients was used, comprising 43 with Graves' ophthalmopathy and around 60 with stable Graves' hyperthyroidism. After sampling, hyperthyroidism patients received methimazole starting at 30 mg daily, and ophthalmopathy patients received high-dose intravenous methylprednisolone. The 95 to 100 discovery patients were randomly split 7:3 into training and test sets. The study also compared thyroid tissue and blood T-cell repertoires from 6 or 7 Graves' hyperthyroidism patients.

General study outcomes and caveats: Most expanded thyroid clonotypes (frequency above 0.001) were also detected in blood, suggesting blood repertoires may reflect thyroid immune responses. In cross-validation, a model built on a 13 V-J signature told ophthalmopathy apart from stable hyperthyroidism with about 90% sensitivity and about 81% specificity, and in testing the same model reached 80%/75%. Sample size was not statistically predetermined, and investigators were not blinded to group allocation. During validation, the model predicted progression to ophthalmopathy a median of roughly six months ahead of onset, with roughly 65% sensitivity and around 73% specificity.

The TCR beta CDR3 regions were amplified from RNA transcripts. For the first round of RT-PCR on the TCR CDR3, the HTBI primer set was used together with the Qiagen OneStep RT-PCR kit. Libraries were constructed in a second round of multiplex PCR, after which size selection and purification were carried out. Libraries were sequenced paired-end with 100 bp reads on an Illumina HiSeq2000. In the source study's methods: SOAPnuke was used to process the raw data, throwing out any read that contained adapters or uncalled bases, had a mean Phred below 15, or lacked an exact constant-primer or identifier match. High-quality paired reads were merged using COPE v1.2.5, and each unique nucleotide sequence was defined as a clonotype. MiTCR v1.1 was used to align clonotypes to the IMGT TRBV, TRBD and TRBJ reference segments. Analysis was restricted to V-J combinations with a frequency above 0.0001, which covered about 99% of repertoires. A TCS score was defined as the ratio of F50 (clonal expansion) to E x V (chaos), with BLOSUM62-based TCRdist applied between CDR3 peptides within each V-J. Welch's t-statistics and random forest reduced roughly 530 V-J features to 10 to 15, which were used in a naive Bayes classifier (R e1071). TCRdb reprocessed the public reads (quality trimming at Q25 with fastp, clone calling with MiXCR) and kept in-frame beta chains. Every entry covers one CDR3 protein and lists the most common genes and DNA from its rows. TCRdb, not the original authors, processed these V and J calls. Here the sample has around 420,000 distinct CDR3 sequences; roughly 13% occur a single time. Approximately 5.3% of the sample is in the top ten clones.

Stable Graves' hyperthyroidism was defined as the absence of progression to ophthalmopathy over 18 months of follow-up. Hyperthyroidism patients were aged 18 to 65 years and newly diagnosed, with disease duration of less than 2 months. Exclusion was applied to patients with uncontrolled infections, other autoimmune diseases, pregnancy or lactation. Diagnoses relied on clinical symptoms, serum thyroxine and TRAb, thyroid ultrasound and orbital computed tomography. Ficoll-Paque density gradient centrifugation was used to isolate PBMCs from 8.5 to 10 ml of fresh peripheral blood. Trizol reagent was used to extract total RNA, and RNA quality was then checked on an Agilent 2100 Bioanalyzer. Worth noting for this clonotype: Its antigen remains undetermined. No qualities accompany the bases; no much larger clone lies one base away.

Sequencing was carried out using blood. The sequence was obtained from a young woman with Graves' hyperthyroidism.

The DNA reads TGTGCCAGCAGCCCTTCCCCGACAGCCAGAGATGGCTACACCTTC. It specifies CASSPSPTARDGYTF. The receptor chain draws on TRBV12-3 or TRBV12-4 and TRBJ1-2, with TRBD1 perhaps the D gene, on 5 matching bases. V was cut back by 6 bases and J by 6 bases, leaving a gap of 20 bases between them. The CDR3 numbers 15 residues from cysteine through phenylalanine. The sequence is cut down to CDR3 DNA, 45 bases in frame from base 1.